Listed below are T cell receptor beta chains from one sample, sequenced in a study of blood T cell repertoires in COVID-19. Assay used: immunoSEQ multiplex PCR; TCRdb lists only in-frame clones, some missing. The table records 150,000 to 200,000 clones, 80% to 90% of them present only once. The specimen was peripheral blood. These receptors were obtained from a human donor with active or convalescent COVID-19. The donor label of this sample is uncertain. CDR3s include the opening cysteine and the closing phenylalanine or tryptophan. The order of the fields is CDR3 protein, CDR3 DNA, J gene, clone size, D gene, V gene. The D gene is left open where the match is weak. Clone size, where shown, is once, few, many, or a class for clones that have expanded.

CASSRTALAGVPHEQYF TGTGCCAGCAGCCGAACAGCGTTAGCGGGAGTTCCCCACGAGCAGTACTTC TRBJ2-7 once TRBD2 TRBV5-8
CASSSRRQGADTQYF TGTGCCAGCAGTTCCCGGAGGCAGGGGGCAGATACGCAGTATTTT TRBJ2-3 . TRBD1 TRBV6-2/TRBV6-3
CASSQVWQVDSGNTIYF TGTGCCAGCAGCCAAGTCTGGCAGGTTGACTCTGGAAACACCATATATTTT TRBJ1-3 . . TRBV3-1/TRBV3-2
CASSRDITELTYEQYF TGTGCCAGTAGTAGGGACATAACGGAGTTAACCTACGAGCAGTACTTC TRBJ2-7 . . TRBV19
CASFGTSNNEQFF TGTGCCAGCTTCGGGACTTCCAACAATGAGCAGTTCTTC TRBJ2-1 . . TRBV27
CASSEAGITEAFF TGTGCCAGCAGTGAGGCGGGGATCACTGAAGCTTTCTTT TRBJ1-1 . . TRBV2
CAWDTHRGLQPQHF TGTGCCTGGGATACACACAGGGGGCTGCAGCCCCAGCATTTT TRBJ1-5 . TRBD1 TRBV30
CASTMVTGVGNTIYF TGTGCCAGCACAATGGTCACAGGGGTCGGAAACACCATATATTTT TRBJ1-3 . TRBD1 TRBV7-9
CASSLLAGSYNEQFF TGTGCCAGCAGCCTACTAGCGGGCTCCTACAATGAGCAGTTCTTC TRBJ2-1 . TRBD2 TRBV7-3
CAWSRGLLAGVGETQYF TGTGCCTGGAGCAGAGGGTTGCTAGCGGGAGTAGGGGAGACCCAGTACTTC TRBJ2-5 . TRBD2 TRBV30
CATEEGGQGPQHF TGTGCCACCGAAGAGGGGGGGCAAGGGCCCCAGCATTTT TRBJ1-5 . . TRBV6-5
CASSFGSGTGASPLHF TGCGCCAGCAGCTTTGGATCCGGGACAGGCGCTTCACCCCTCCACTTT TRBJ1-6 . TRBD1 TRBV5-1
CASSPGLVVGELFF TGTGCCAGCAGTCCGGGACTAGTAGTCGGGGAGCTGTTTTTT TRBJ2-2 . TRBD2 TRBV6-5
CASDRVGANTEAFF TGTGCCAGCGACAGGGTGGGGGCGAACACTGAAGCTTTCTTT TRBJ1-1 once TRBD1 TRBV18
CASTTEGTGGYEQFF TGTGCCAGCACCACGGAAGGGACAGGGGGATATGAGCAGTTCTTC TRBJ2-1 . TRBD1 TRBV2
CATSSWTSAGTTGELFF TGTGCCACCAGCAGTTGGACTAGCGCTGGTACCACCGGGGAGCTGTTTTTT TRBJ2-2 . TRBD2 TRBV15
CASSPQGPQEQFF TGTGCCAGCAGCCCGCAGGGGCCGCAAGAGCAGTTCTTC TRBJ2-1 . . TRBV6-2/TRBV6-3
CASSLDSSSTAGTQYF TGTGCCAGCAGCCTTGACTCCTCTTCGACCGCCGGGACCCAGTACTTC TRBJ2-5 . . TRBV6-6
CATSRGRETQYF TGTGCCACCAGCAGGGGGAGAGAGACCCAGTACTTC TRBJ2-5 . . TRBV15
CASRIGGHTGELFF TGTGCCAGTAGAATAGGAGGCCACACCGGGGAGCTGTTTTTT TRBJ2-2 . . TRBV19
CAISDLAGEGDEQFF TGTGCCATCAGTGATTTAGCGGGAGAGGGCGATGAGCAGTTCTTC TRBJ2-1 . TRBD2 TRBV10-3
CAISRSGSLTDTQYF TGTGCCATCAGTCGTAGCGGGAGTCTCACAGATACGCAGTATTTT TRBJ2-3 . TRBD2 TRBV10-3
CASSRLAGDTGELFF TGTGCCAGCAGCCGACTAGCGGGCGATACCGGGGAGCTGTTTTTT TRBJ2-2 . TRBD2 TRBV3-1/TRBV3-2
CASSELRGGTEAFF TGTGCCAGCAGTGAGCTCAGGGGCGGTACTGAAGCTTTCTTT TRBJ1-1 . . TRBV25-1
CAWSQVSPGLGVRELFF TGTGCCTGGAGCCAAGTTTCACCGGGACTAGGCGTCCGGGAGCTGTTTTTT TRBJ2-2 . TRBD2 TRBV30
CASSESGRLYNEQFF TGCGCCAGCAGTGAGAGCGGGAGGTTGTACAATGAGCAGTTCTTC TRBJ2-1 . TRBD2 TRBV5-1
CASSLSTGGRTGELFF TGTGCCAGCAGTTTAAGCACCGGAGGGAGGACCGGGGAGCTGTTTTTT TRBJ2-2 . . TRBV27
CASSQGQGGYGYTF TGTGCCAGCAGTCAAGGACAGGGTGGCTATGGCTACACCTTC TRBJ1-2 . TRBD1 TRBV5-4
CASSSPGRGGYNEQFF TGTGCCAGCAGTTCCCCGGGTCGGGGGGGCTACAATGAGCAGTTCTTC TRBJ2-1 . TRBD2 TRBV6-2/TRBV6-3
CASSQDSSGGTGDTQYF TGCGCCAGCAGCCAAGATTCTAGCGGGGGAACGGGGGATACGCAGTATTTT TRBJ2-3 . TRBD2 TRBV4-3
CASSQRGAGGNQPQHF TGTGCCAGCAGTCAGCGAGGGGCGGGGGGCAATCAGCCCCAGCATTTT TRBJ1-5 . . TRBV27
CASSLGLTGELNTQYF TGCGCCAGCAGCTTGGGCCTTACCGGAGAGTTAAATACGCAGTATTTT TRBJ2-3 once . TRBV5-1
CASSSRGGTDTQYF TGTGCCAGCTCGTCCAGGGGAGGGACAGATACGCAGTATTTT TRBJ2-3 once . TRBV19
CASSYTRGNTEAFF TGTGCCAGCAGTTACACGCGGGGGAACACTGAAGCTTTCTTT TRBJ1-1 . . TRBV6-5
CASGEFGENNEQYF TGCGCCAGCGGCGAGTTTGGGGAGAACAACGAGCAGTACTTC TRBJ2-7 few . TRBV5-1
CASSWTSGRAEQFF TGTGCCAGCAGTTGGACTAGCGGGAGGGCCGAGCAGTTCTTC TRBJ2-1 . TRBD2 TRBV27
CASSSGLAGGLEQYF TGCGCCAGCAGCTCGGGACTAGCGGGAGGCCTTGAACAGTACTTC TRBJ2-7 . TRBD2 TRBV5-1
CASLFGRGSNQPQHF TGTGCCAGTCTCTTTGGACGGGGAAGCAATCAGCCCCAGCATTTT TRBJ1-5 . . TRBV19
CASSPGRGGEGYTF TGTGCCAGCTCACCAGGGAGGGGAGGAGAGGGCTACACCTTC TRBJ1-2 . . TRBV18
CASSYSALYGANVLTF TGTGCCAGCAGTTACTCTGCGCTTTATGGGGCCAACGTCCTGACTTTC TRBJ2-6 few . TRBV6-5
CSASQRGEGRETQYF TGCAGTGCTAGTCAACGGGGGGAGGGAAGAGAGACCCAGTACTTC TRBJ2-5 . TRBD2 TRBV20-1
CASSVQGWVEKLFF TGTGCCAGCAGCGTACAGGGGTGGGTTGAAAAACTGTTTTTT TRBJ1-4 . TRBD1 TRBV7-9
CASSQAGGGDTGELFF TGTGCCAGCTCCCAGGCGGGCGGGGGCGACACCGGGGAGCTGTTTTTT TRBJ2-2 . . TRBV3-1/TRBV3-2
CASSFRQGENSPLHF TGTGCCAGCAGTTTCCGACAGGGGGAGAATTCACCCCTCCACTTT TRBJ1-6 . TRBD1 TRBV6-2/TRBV6-3
CASSPGTGRNSPLHF TGTGCCAGCAGCCCGGGGACAGGACGTAATTCACCCCTCCACTTT TRBJ1-6 . TRBD1 TRBV7-7
CASSPPAGGFADTQYF TGTGCCAGCTCACCACCTGCGGGGGGTTTTGCAGATACGCAGTATTTT TRBJ2-3 . TRBD2 TRBV18
CASTLGGTLNTEAFF TGTGCCAGCACCTTAGGCGGGACCCTGAACACTGAAGCTTTCTTT TRBJ1-1 . . TRBV5-4
CASSGWDRGEPEAFF TGTGCCAGCAGCGGATGGGACAGGGGCGAGCCTGAAGCTTTCTTT TRBJ1-1 . TRBD1 TRBV9
CASSLGLGGANTEAFF TGTGCCAGCAGCCTCGGGCTTGGAGGGGCGAACACTGAAGCTTTCTTT TRBJ1-1 few . TRBV9
CASSLGSGATYEQYF TGTGCCAGCAGCTTAGGTAGCGGGGCAACCTACGAGCAGTACTTC TRBJ2-7 . TRBD2 TRBV7-2
CASRMRGQTDAQHF TGTGCCAGCAGGATGAGGGGACAGACAGATGCCCAGCATTTT TRBJ1-5 . TRBD1 TRBV28
CSVEGGTGGITYNEQFF TGCAGCGTTGAAGGTGGGACAGGGGGAATTACCTACAATGAGCAGTTCTTC TRBJ2-1 . TRBD1 TRBV29-1
CASSPILSSYNSPLHF TGTGCCAGCAGCCCCATCCTTAGCTCCTATAATTCACCCCTCCACTTT TRBJ1-6 . . TRBV7-2
CASSKQGGNEKLFF TGTGCCAGCAGTAAACAGGGCGGGAATGAAAAACTGTTTTTT TRBJ1-4 . . TRBV25-1
CSARQGWGETQYF TGCAGCGCCCGCCAGGGATGGGGAGAGACCCAGTACTTC TRBJ2-5 . . TRBV29-1
CASSSSYRGIFYGYTF TGTGCCAGCAGTTCCTCTTACAGAGGGATATTCTATGGCTACACCTTC TRBJ1-2 . . TRBV28
CASSPRRWGGGNTIYF TGTGCCAGCAGCCCAAGGAGGTGGGGAGGTGGAAACACCATATATTTT TRBJ1-3 few . TRBV7-8
CASTGTDTQYF TGTGCCAGCACCGGGACAGATACGCAGTATTTT TRBJ2-3 . . TRBV28
CSASGGGGRQPQHF TGCAGTGCTAGTGGAGGCGGGGGGAGGCAGCCCCAGCATTTT TRBJ1-5 few . TRBV20-1